One sample yielded the 30 T cell receptor beta chains listed below, sequenced in a study of T-cell memory formation after mild COVID-19. MiXCR was run by TCRdb on the 5' RACE reads, yielding one entry per CDR3 protein. The repertoire has under 250,000 distinct CDR3 sequences, 7.5% to 10% of them found once; the top ten carry 20% to 25%. Sequenced material: PBMCs or a T cell subset sorted from them (not recorded which). All receptors come from a young man who had mild COVID-19 (a few samples of this study predate the infection). Cell type and time point are not known.

The J gene is TRBJ2-5, the V gene TRBV4-1; D gene ambiguous. V was pared by 4 bases and J by 5 bases, with 11 bases between. Germline assignment: CDR1 MGHRA and CDR2 YSYEKL. This CDR3 spans 13 amino acids. CDR3 amino acids: CASSPPVLETQYF. In DNA form, the CDR3 reads TGCGCCAGCAGCCCCCCGGTTCTGGAGACCCAGTACTTC.

The chain couples TRBV7-6 to TRBJ2-5, with D possibly matching TRBD1 (6 bases). Germline V gives CDR1 SGHVS, CDR2 FNYEAQ. V lost 5 bases to trimming and J lost 5 bases, with 15 bases between them. The CDR3 totals 14 residues. DNA for the CDR3: TGTGCCAGCAGCGCCGAGGGGGTCGCGGAGACCCAGTACTTC. Its protein is CASSAEGVAETQYF.

This clonotype was recorded many times. The CDR3 DNA reads as TGTGCCAGCAGCTTAGCGCTGGGGGGGGGCTCCTATGGCTACACCTTC. Its protein is CASSLALGGGSYGYTF. This chain joins TRBV7-8 and TRBJ1-2; D is possibly TRBD1 (6 bases). From germline, CDR1 is SGHVS and CDR2 FQNEAQ. The length of the CDR3 is 16 residues. V dropped 0 bases and J dropped 4 bases, with 15 bases sitting between them.

This clonotype was seen a handful of times. The V and J genes are TRBV12-3 or TRBV12-4 and TRBJ1-1; D not resolved. V was trimmed by 0 bases and J by 4 bases, leaving 9 bases between them. This CDR3 is 14 amino acids long. CDR3 sequence: CASSLARMGTEAFF. In DNA, the CDR3 is TGTGCCAGCAGTTTAGCAAGGATGGGCACTGAAGCTTTCTTT.

This clonotype was seen only a few times. CDR3 sequence (DNA): TGTGCCAGCAGCCCCTGGGAGGGGACCTACGAGCAGTACTTC. Its translation: CASSPWEGTYEQYF. The V and J genes are TRBV7-9 and TRBJ2-7, with TRBD2 identical over 7 bases. Germline values: CDR1 SEHNR, CDR2 FQNEAQ (reference sequence). V shed 5 bases, J shed 2 bases, and the junction held 6 bases outside the gene matches. CDR3 length equals 14 residues. Using reference TRBV7-9 and TRBJ2-7 for the parts outside the CDR3, the full variable domain is DTGVSQNPRHKITKRGQNVTFRCDPISEHNRLYWYRQTLGQGPEFLTYFQNEAQLEKSRLLSDRFSAERPKGSFSTLEIQRTEQGDSAMYLCASSPWEGTYEQYFGPGTRLTVT.

Many counts were recorded for this clonotype. The rearrangement uses TRBV7-9 and TRBJ2-5, with D uncertain. The germline V gene has CDR1 SEHNR and CDR2 FQNEAQ (reference sequence). CDR3 length: 13 amino acids. V gave up 5 bases and J gave up 4 bases, with 11 bases separating them. CDR3 sequence (DNA): TGTGCCAGCAGCCTGTCGAGTGGAGAGACCCAGTACTTC. Its translation: CASSLSSGETQYF.

This clonotype occurred a few times. The chain combines TRBV7-3 with TRBJ2-5; 7 nucleotides match TRBD1. The CDR3 is 14 amino acids. Trimming took 6 bases from V and 3 from J; bases not matched to a gene: 7. The germline V gene has CDR1 SGHTA and CDR2 FQGTGA. The CDR3 DNA is TGTGCCAGCAGTTATACCGGGACAGAAGAGACCCAGTACTTC. This encodes CASSYTGTEETQYF.

This clonotype turned up a few times. This chain uses TRBV18 with TRBJ2-7, with a tentative D call TRBD2 (6 bases). Germline V gene lookup returns CDR1 KGHSH and CDR2 LQKENI. This CDR3 is 13 amino acids long. Trimming removed 2 bases at V and 3 bases at J, with 8 bases between. CDR3 coding DNA: TGTGCCAGCTCACCAGCCGGGGGCTACGAGCAGTACGTC. Amino acid sequence: CASSPAGGYEQYV.

The table lists this clonotype with many counts. The gene calls are TRBV7-2 and TRBJ1-1; 9 nucleotides match TRBD1. The CDR3 sequence is 13 residues long. V dropped 8 bases and J dropped 3; count of bases not matched to a gene: 4. CDR1 is SGHTA and CDR2 is FQGNSA in the germline V gene. CDR3 coding DNA: TGTGCCAGCGACAGGACAGGGGACACTGAAGCTTTCTTT. Residues: CASDRTGDTEAFF.

This clonotype has more than one count but fewer than ten. This sequence joins TRBV11-2 and TRBJ1-2, with 11 nucleotides matching TRBD1. CDR1 and CDR2 from the germline V gene are SGHAT and FQNNGV. The CDR3 sequence is 15 residues long. V trimming: 4 bases; J trimming: 0 bases; junction bases outside the gene matches: 1. The CDR3 DNA reads as TGTGCCAGCAGCTGGGGACAGGGGGCTAACTATGGCTACACCTTC. The encoded protein is CASSWGQGANYGYTF.

This clonotype was observed a few times. Written as DNA, the CDR3 is TGTGCCAGCAGCCCGGATGCAGGGCGGAACACTGAAGCTTTCTTT. Protein: CASSPDAGRNTEAFF. The rearrangement links TRBV9 to TRBJ1-1; tentative D call: TRBD1 (5 bases). Germline CDR1 reads SGDLS; CDR2 reads YYNGEE. Trimming cost V 4 bases and J 1 base, with 14 bases left between them. CDR3 length equals 15 residues.

The DNA for the CDR3 is TGTGCCAGCAGTTACTCGTTTAGTGGGGCGCGATACGAGCAGTACTTC. The encoded protein is CASSYSFSGARYEQYF. The chain couples TRBV6-2 or TRBV6-3 to TRBJ2-7, with a weak D call TRBD1 (5 bases). Germline V CDR1 and CDR2: MNHEY, SVGEGT. The CDR3 is 16 amino acids. Trimming removed 0 bases at V and 4 bases at J, with 16 bases between.

The chain carries TRBV4-3 and TRBJ1-2; 12 bases match TRBD1. This CDR3 is 16 amino acids long. CDR1 is LGHNA, CDR2 YSLEER, per germline. V dropped 0 bases and J dropped 8; count of bases not matched to a gene: 7. CDR3 loop: CASSQDLGTGGRGYTF. The DNA of the CDR3 is TGCGCCAGCAGCCAAGATCTCGGGACAGGGGGCCGAGGCTACACCTTC.

This clonotype showed up just a few times. The genes are TRBV5-1 and TRBJ2-3; 9 nucleotides match TRBD2. The germline CDR1 and CDR2 sequences are SGHRS and YFSETQ. Unmatched junction bases numbered 10, after V lost 0 bases and J lost 5 bases. The CDR3 loop spans 17 amino acids. CDR3 in DNA: TGCGCCAGCAGCTTGGCCGAAGCGGGGGGTTACGGAGATACGCAGTATTTT. Encoded protein: CASSLAEAGGYGDTQYF.

This clonotype has at least ten counts. The chain uses TRBV4-3 and TRBJ1-4, with 8 bases fitting TRBD1. V was clipped by 4 bases and J by 4 bases; unmatched bases: 11. Germline CDR1 and CDR2: LGHNA and YSLEER. The CDR3 has 17 amino acids. The DNA for the CDR3 is TGCGCCAGCAGCCTAGACAGGACAGGGACTTATAATGAAAAACTGTTTTTT. This sequence encodes CASSLDRTGTYNEKLFF.

The chain is built from TRBV20-1 and TRBJ2-5; no clear D gene. Trimming shortened V by 0 bases and J by 12 bases, and 11 bases separated the two germline ends. CDR3 length: 11 amino acids. Looked up from germline, CDR1 is DFQATT and CDR2 is SNEGSKA (reference sequence). Written as DNA, the CDR3 is TGCAGTGCTAGAGATCAGGTCTCCAAGTACTTC. Translated, it gives CSARDQVSKYF.

The CDR3 loop is CASRGTSEQYV. CDR3 nucleotides: TGTGCCAGCAGAGGGACTAGCGAGCAGTACGTC. The V call is TRBV12-3 or TRBV12-4, the J call TRBJ2-7, with 8 bases that match TRBD2. With 6 bases clipped from V and 6 bases from J, the junction kept 1 base outside the gene matches. This CDR3 has 11 amino acids.

The rearrangement joins TRBV7-9 to TRBJ2-7; D uncertain. The CDR3 extends over 12 amino acids. CDR1 and CDR2 (germline): SEHNR, FQNEAQ (reference sequence). Trimming removed 5 bases at V and 3 bases at J, with 8 bases between. The CDR3 region is CASSHGFYEQYF. The CDR3 DNA reads as TGTGCCAGCAGCCATGGATTCTACGAGCAGTACTTC.

The CDR3 spells CASSPSVNTEAFF. DNA of the CDR3: TGTGCCAGCAGCCCTTCAGTGAACACTGAAGCTTTCTTT. The chain employs TRBV7-9 and TRBJ1-1; D is ambiguous. Trimming took off 5 bases at V and 0 bases at J, with 7 bases between the two ends. CDR1 SEHNR and CDR2 FQNEAQ come from the germline V gene (reference sequence). CDR3 length: 13 amino acids.

This clonotype was recorded a few times. The chain recombines TRBV27 with TRBJ2-6, with a possible D match to TRBD2 (7 bases). The germline CDR1 and CDR2 sequences are MNHEY and SMNVEV (reference sequence). The V end lost 6 bases, the J end lost 4 bases, and 16 bases lay between the germline ends. CDR3 length: 16 residues. DNA of the CDR3: TGTGCCAGCAGGAGGGGGGGCCCCTCCGGGGCCAACGTCCTGACTTTC. Amino acid sequence: CASRRGGPSGANVLTF.

The chain recombines TRBV5-1 with TRBJ2-5, with 7 bases identical to TRBD2. CDR1 is SGHRS, CDR2 YFSETQ, per germline. The CDR3 contains 14 residues. After removal of 0 bases from V and 5 bases from J, the junction contained 4 bases not matched to a gene. In nucleotides, the CDR3 is TGCGCCAGCAGCTTGGGACTAGCTACGGAGACCCAGTACTTC. This translates into CASSLGLATETQYF.

This clonotype turned up a few times. The V gene is TRBV6-1, the J gene TRBJ1-5, with D tentatively TRBD1 (6 bases). Trimming removed 7 bases at V and 5 bases at J, with 15 bases between. The CDR3 extends over 14 amino acids. Looked up from germline, CDR1 is MNHNS and CDR2 is SASEGT. The CDR3 spells CASIPAGAHQPQHF. Written as DNA, the CDR3 is TGTGCCAGCATCCCCGCAGGGGCCCATCAGCCCCAGCATTTT.

This clonotype was seen only a few times. This chain uses TRBV12-3 or TRBV12-4 with TRBJ2-3, with a tentative D call TRBD2 (5 bases). Trimming took off 2 bases at V and 1 base at J, with 10 bases between the two ends. The CDR3 is made up of 15 amino acids. DNA for the CDR3: TGTGCCAGCAGTTTATCTGACGGGGGCACAGATACGCAGTATTTT. It encodes CASSLSDGGTDTQYF.

This clonotype was observed at least ten times. This sequence joins TRBV4-3 and TRBJ1-5; D possibly corresponds to TRBD1 (5 bases). Trimming removed 4 bases from V and 4 bases from J, with 8 bases in between. Germline-derived CDR1 and CDR2 are LGHNA and YSLEER. The CDR3 covers 13 residues. CDR3 sequence: CASSLGENQPQHF. CDR3 DNA: TGCGCCAGCAGCCTGGGGGAGAATCAGCCCCAGCATTTT.

The table lists this clonotype with a few counts. The V gene is TRBV20-1, the J gene TRBJ2-1; maybe TRBD1 (6 bases). Germline CDR1 and CDR2: DFQATT and SNEGSKA (reference sequence). V was shortened by 5 bases and J by 5 bases, with 13 bases between the two germline ends. The length of the CDR3 is 13 residues. The CDR3 DNA follows: TGCAGTGCTCCAAGGACAGCCCACAATGAGCAGTTCTTC. It codes for CSAPRTAHNEQFF.

This clonotype was detected only a few times. The rearrangement joins TRBV9 to TRBJ2-5; D gene unclear. V was clipped by 1 base and J by 2 bases, with 12 bases between them. Germline V lookup: CDR1 SGDLS, CDR2 YYNGEE. The length of the CDR3 is 15 residues. In DNA form, the CDR3 reads TGTGCCAGCAGCGTATACGGAACTTCACAAGAGACCCAGTACTTC. As protein: CASSVYGTSQETQYF.

A few counts support this clonotype. The V gene is TRBV29-1, the J gene TRBJ2-3, with 13 bases aligning to TRBD2. The CDR3 sequence is 15 residues long. Germline CDR1 reads SQVTM; CDR2 reads ANQGSEA. V trimming: 7 bases; J trimming: 3 bases; junction bases outside the gene matches: 7. In nucleotides, the CDR3 is TGCAGCGCTCGAGGACTAGCGGGGGAAACAGATACGCAGTATTTT. This sequence encodes CSARGLAGETDTQYF.

In this sample, this clonotype turned up many times. The V and J genes are TRBV29-1 and TRBJ1-1; D call uncertain. Trimming removed 6 bases at V and 4 bases at J, with 0 bases between. The CDR3 spans 8 residues. Germline V gene data show CDR1 as SQVTM and CDR2 as ANQGSEA. The CDR3 region is CSVTEAFF. The CDR3 DNA is TGCAGCGTCACTGAAGCTTTCTTT.

The chain has TRBV5-1 and TRBJ2-2, with D possibly matching TRBD1 (5 bases). The length of the CDR3 is 15 residues. V dropped 0 bases and J dropped 0 bases, with 6 bases sitting between them. In germline, CDR1 is SGHRS, CDR2 YFSETQ. The CDR3 here is CASSLGQTNTGELFF. The CDR3 DNA is TGCGCCAGCAGCTTGGGACAGACGAACACCGGGGAGCTGTTTTTT.

V and J are TRBV24-1 and TRBJ2-1; tentative D call: TRBD1 (6 bases). Germline CDR1 KGHDR, CDR2 SFDVKD. V gave up 2 bases and J gave up 8 bases, with 12 bases separating them. The CDR3 has 14 amino acids. Here the CDR3 DNA reads TGTGCCACCAGTGATTCTTCAGGGGCCCATGAGCAGTTCTTC. Translating gives CATSDSSGAHEQFF.